This TCR beta chain was observed in a study of shared clonotypes between healthy human individuals. The CDR3 covers 15 residues. The ends were cut back, 2 bases at V and 7 bases at J, with 15 bases in the middle. The germline CDR1 and CDR2 sequences are MGHRA and YSYEKL. Libraries were prepared by immunoSEQ multiplex PCR; TCRdb keeps only in-frame clonotypes and omits some of them. This sample has 450,000 to 650,000 clones; 70% to 80% occur once, and the top ten carry more than 10%. The sample taken for sequencing was PBMCs. The TCR sequence derives from a woman between 35 and 50 years old in good health. Some clones in this sample may be carry-over from other donors' samples. The V gene is TRBV4-1, the J gene TRBJ2-1, with D perhaps TRBD2 (6 bases). CDR3 in amino acids: CASSQQGLALNEQFF. DNA for the CDR3: TGCGCCAGCAGCCAACAAGGGCTAGCGCTTAATGAGCAGTTCTTC.